The count of the clone carrying this T cell receptor (beta chain) is one. The sample originates from a study of control samples from healthy donors and cancer patients. Trimming removed 0 bases from V and 2 bases from J; junction bases left unmatched: 3. Germline-derived CDR1 and CDR2 are SGDLS and YYNGEE. This CDR3 region has 16 residues. Sequenced by immunoSEQ multiplex PCR; TCRdb stores in-frame clones only, minus some. Among about 130,000 clones, 85% to 90% were seen once, and the ten largest hold more than 6.5%. J is TRBJ2-1 and V is TRBV9; the match to TRBD2 covers 9 bases. Sequencing input: PBMCs. The TCR originated in a man aged 50-59 years with head and neck cancer. Here the CDR3 DNA reads TGTGCCAGCAGCGTAGTGGCTAGCGGGGCCTACAATGAGCAGTTCTTC. Residues: CASSVVASGAYNEQFF.